The rows below give T cell receptor beta chains drawn from one sample of a study of OX40 agonist ivuxolimab in advanced cancers. Here immunoSEQ multiplex PCR was the method, and the copy in TCRdb shows in-frame clones only, minus some. The table has about 24,000 clones, roughly 90% seen once. Sequences were derived from CD4+ or CD8+ T cells sorted from blood, sampled in a trial of the OX40 agonist ivuxolimab. Source of these receptors: an adult with an advanced solid tumor such as melanoma, head and neck, liver or kidney cancer. CDR3s include the opening cysteine and the closing phenylalanine or tryptophan. A D gene is named only where the DNA matches it firmly. Size is stated for part of the rows, as once, few or many counts, or as a class when the clone is expanded.

TRBD1,TRBV16,TRBJ2-7,once,CASSQTPGQTYEQYF,TGTGCCAGCAGCCAAACCCCGGGACAGACCTACGAGCAGTACTTC
TRBD2,TRBV5-1,TRBJ2-3,NA,CASSLLIAGGNSDTQYF,TGCGCCAGCAGCCTACTAATAGCGGGGGGAAACTCAGATACGCAGTATTTT
NA,TRBV27,TRBJ1-2,NA,CASSFEMGLANYGYTF,TGTGCCAGCAGTTTTGAAATGGGCTTAGCTAACTATGGCTACACCTTC
TRBD1,TRBV2,TRBJ1-1,NA,CASTGQGIGNTEAFF,TGTGCCAGCACCGGACAGGGGATAGGGAACACTGAAGCTTTCTTT
NA,TRBV15,TRBJ2-1,NA,CATSREYNEQFF,TGTGCCACCAGCAGAGAGTACAATGAGCAGTTCTTC
NA,TRBV7-9,TRBJ2-5,NA,CASSLGSQETQYF,TGTGCCAGCAGCCTTGGAAGCCAAGAGACCCAGTACTTC
TRBD1,TRBV19,TRBJ2-7,NA,CASSMGQGLDYEQYF,TGTGCCAGTAGTATGGGACAGGGGTTAGACTACGAGCAGTACTTC
NA,TRBV2,TRBJ1-1,few,CASKPGQNTEAFF,TGTGCCAGCAAACCGGGACAGAACACTGAAGCTTTCTTT
TRBD2,TRBV4-3,TRBJ2-7,NA,CASSQERGATYEQYF,TGCGCCAGCAGCCAGGAGCGGGGGGCTACCTACGAGCAGTACTTC
NA,TRBV9,TRBJ2-7,NA,CASSPRGTTYEQYF,TGTGCCAGCAGCCCCAGAGGGACGACCTACGAGCAGTACTTC
NA,TRBV18,TRBJ1-3,NA,CASSPWDILGDTIYF,TGTGCCAGCTCACCCTGGGACATTTTAGGGGACACCATATATTTT
NA,TRBV29-1,TRBJ2-7,NA,CSVSRSGEQYF,TGCAGCGTTAGTCGATCGGGGGAGCAGTACTTC
NA,TRBV20-1,TRBJ1-1,few,CRADKTEAFF,TGCAGGGCTGATAAGACTGAAGCTTTCTTT
NA,TRBV4-1,TRBJ1-2,NA,CASSRYPGRVANYGYTF,TGCGCCAGCAGCCGCTACCCTGGCAGGGTTGCTAACTATGGCTACACCTTC
TRBD2,TRBV2,TRBJ2-5,NA,CASSEVGGETQYF,TGTGCCAGCAGTGAAGTGGGAGGGGAGACCCAGTACTTC
NA,TRBV7-9,TRBJ2-5,NA,CASSLFLQETQYF,TGTGCCAGCAGCTTATTCCTACAAGAGACCCAGTACTTC
NA,TRBV28,TRBJ1-2,few,CASKLTNYGYTF,TGTGCCAGCAAGCTAACTAACTATGGCTACACCTTC
NA,TRBV9,TRBJ2-7,NA,CASRSYEQYF,TGTGCCAGCAGGTCCTACGAGCAGTACTTC
NA,TRBV11-3,TRBJ1-3,once,CASTLGAGNTIYF,TGTGCCAGCACCTTGGGAGCTGGAAACACCATATATTTT
NA,TRBV7-9,TRBJ1-2,NA,CASSLAGFNGYTF,TGTGCCAGCAGCTTGGCAGGGTTTAATGGCTACACCTTC
NA,TRBV9,TRBJ2-7,NA,CASSVGGPSYEQYF,TGTGCCAGCAGCGTAGGTGGGCCCAGCTACGAGCAGTACTTC
NA,TRBV10-3,TRBJ2-3,NA,CAISEGNTQYF,TGTGCCATCAGTGAGGGCAATACGCAGTATTTT
TRBD2,TRBV19,TRBJ2-2,NA,CASSIGEGYSTGELFF,TGTGCCAGTAGTATAGGGGAGGGGTACAGTACCGGGGAGCTGTTTTTT
NA,TRBV19,TRBJ1-5,NA,CASSSQRGRGGDQPQHF,TGTGCCAGTAGTAGCCAGAGAGGACGGGGTGGGGATCAGCCCCAGCATTTT
NA,TRBV5-4,TRBJ2-1,NA,CASSSTRSEQFF,TGTGCCAGCAGCTCGACTAGGAGTGAGCAGTTCTTC
NA,TRBV5-1,TRBJ2-1,NA,CASSLFSSQSSYNEQFF,TGCGCCAGCAGCTTGTTTTCTAGCCAGAGCTCCTACAATGAGCAGTTCTTC
NA,TRBV5-4,TRBJ2-1,NA,CASSLAQSTSYNEQFF,TGTGCCAGCAGCTTGGCCCAGTCCACTTCCTACAATGAGCAGTTCTTC
NA,TRBV27,TRBJ1-6,once,CASSFLNSPLHF,TGTGCCAGCAGTTTCCTTAATTCACCCCTCCACTTT
TRBD2,TRBV6-4,TRBJ2-4,NA,CASSAYPGLAVTLAKNIQYF,TGTGCCAGCAGTGCGTACCCGGGACTAGCGGTTACTCTAGCCAAAAACATTCAGTACTTC
TRBD1,TRBV30,TRBJ1-2,NA,CAWSVGTGRTNYGYTF,TGTGCCTGGAGTGTAGGGACAGGGCGAACTAACTATGGCTACACCTTC
TRBD2,TRBV15,TRBJ2-6,NA,CATSRVGGAGANVLTF,TGTGCCACCAGCAGAGTGGGAGGGGCTGGGGCCAACGTCCTGACTTTC
NA,TRBV7-2,TRBJ2-7,NA,CASSLTELALQQYF,TGTGCCAGCAGCTTAACCGAGCTAGCTTTGCAGCAGTACTTC
TRBD1,TRBV7-9,TRBJ2-7,NA,CASCGDRGFEQYF,TGTGCCAGCTGTGGGGACAGGGGGTTCGAGCAGTACTTC
TRBD2,TRBV4-1,TRBJ2-7,NA,CASSYGVLAGYEQYF,TGCGCCAGCAGCTATGGGGTGCTAGCGGGGTACGAGCAGTACTTC
TRBD2,TRBV30,TRBJ2-1,NA,CAWRLAGRYNEQFF,TGTGCCTGGAGATTAGCGGGACGGTACAATGAGCAGTTCTTC
TRBD2,TRBV5-1,TRBJ2-5,NA,CASSGSSGGETQYF,TGCGCCAGCAGCGGATCTAGCGGGGGCGAGACCCAGTACTTC
TRBD1,TRBV18,TRBJ2-3,NA,CASSMGQRSTDTQYF,TGTGCCAGCTCAATGGGACAGCGTAGCACAGATACGCAGTATTTT
NA,TRBV27,TRBJ2-7,NA,CASSLGVGYEQYF,TGTGCCAGCAGTTTAGGTGTGGGCTACGAGCAGTACTTC
TRBD1,TRBV15,TRBJ2-3,once,CATSRVGTDTDTQYF,TGTGCCACCAGCAGAGTGGGGACAGACACAGATACGCAGTATTTT
NA,TRBV7-9,TRBJ2-2,NA,CASSRNEVGELFF,TGTGCCAGCAGCCGCAACGAGGTCGGGGAGCTGTTTTTT
NA,TRBV15,TRBJ2-7,NA,CATGGDITNEQYF,TGTGCCACCGGTGGGGACATAACCAACGAGCAGTACTTC